The next 14 T cell receptor beta chains were all read from a single sample in a study of T cells in localized non-small cell lung cancer. TCRdb's table, derived via immunoSEQ multiplex PCR, lists solely in-frame clones and lacks some. This table holds 30,000 to 35,000 clones, roughly 93% found once. This specimen consisted of peripheral blood, obtained before any cancer treatment. The receptors derive from a female donor at least 60 years old with stage I lung adenocarcinoma.

V usage is TRBV11-3 and J usage is TRBJ2-1; D assignment may be TRBD1 or TRBD2 (7 bases each). The CDR3 has 15 residues. Germline CDR1 SGHNT, CDR2 YENEEA. V lost 8 bases to trimming and J lost 7 bases, with 21 bases between them. The DNA for the CDR3 is TGTGCCAGCGGGCCAGGGGGGGGTAACAGAAATGAGCAGTTCTTC. Protein: CASGPGGGNRNEQFF.

The chain recombines TRBV7-2 with TRBJ2-4, with D possibly TRBD2 on 5 matching bases. Germline V gene lookup returns CDR1 SGHTA and CDR2 FQGNSA. This CDR3 comprises 16 residues. The ends were cut back, 5 bases at V and 1 base at J, with 15 bases in the middle. The CDR3 nucleotides read TGTGCCAGCAGCCCCCCGGTCCCGGGGGCCAAAAACATTCAGTACTTC. Its translation is CASSPPVPGAKNIQYF. The full variable domain, with the rest looked up from reference TRBV7-2 and TRBJ2-4, is GAGVSQSPSNKVTEKGKDVELRCDPISGHTALYWYRQSLGQGLEFLIYFQGNSAPDKSGLPSDRFSAERTGGSVSTLTIQRTQQEDSAVYLCASSPPVPGAKNIQYFGAGTRLSVL.

This sequence joins TRBV4-1 and TRBJ1-5; 7 bases fit TRBD1. The ends lost 2 bases at V and 2 bases at J; junction bases unmatched: 6. From germline, CDR1 is MGHRA and CDR2 YSYEKL. The CDR3 extends over 16 amino acids. The chain's CDR3 is CASSQTGARGNQPQHF. The CDR3 DNA follows: TGCGCCAGCAGCCAAACAGGGGCGCGTGGCAATCAGCCCCAGCATTTT.

This chain uses TRBV7-9 with TRBJ1-4, with 12 bases identical to TRBD1. In germline, CDR1 is SEHNR, CDR2 FQNEAQ (reference sequence). The V gene end was trimmed by 1 base and the J gene end by 3 bases; junction bases not matched to a gene: 6. The CDR3 is 18 amino acids. For the CDR3, the DNA is TGTGCCAGCAGCTTAGATGGGACAGGGGGCCTCGCTAATGAAAAACTGTTTTTT. Translated: CASSLDGTGGLANEKLFF.

V gene TRBV2 combines with J gene TRBJ2-2; TRBD2 matches 8 bases. The J segment lost 2 bases and the V segment lost 6 bases, leaving 5 bases of the junction unmatched. CDR1 and CDR2 (germline): SNHLY, FYNNEI. This CDR3 comprises 15 residues. This CDR3 reads CASRATSGNTGELFF. The CDR3 nucleotides read TGTGCCAGCAGAGCCACTAGCGGAAACACCGGGGAGCTGTTTTTT.

The chain is built from TRBV7-8 and TRBJ1-2; 9 nucleotides agree with TRBD1. The germline gives CDR1 SGHVS, CDR2 FQNEAQ. The CDR3 is 18 residues long. J lost 2 bases, V lost 5 bases, and 15 bases had no gene match. Written as DNA, the CDR3 is TGTGCCAGCAGCCCCACCCGGACAGGGGCTCTAGGGAACTATGGCTACACCTTC. Amino acid sequence: CASSPTRTGALGNYGYTF. Full variable domain (missing parts from reference TRBV7-8 and TRBJ1-2): GAGVSQSPRYKVAKRGQDVALRCDPISGHVSLFWYQQALGQGPEFLTYFQNEAQLDKSGLPSDRFFAERPEGSVSTLKIQRTQQEDSAVYLCASSPTRTGALGNYGYTFGSGTRLTVV.

The J gene is TRBJ1-2, the V gene TRBV6-6; possibly TRBD1 for D (6 bases). Germline CDR1 MNHNY, CDR2 SVGAGI (reference sequence). The CDR3 extends over 12 amino acids. The V gene lost 5 bases and the J gene lost 8 bases, with 12 bases spanning the gap. The CDR3 nucleotides are TGTGCCAGCAGTATACAGGGTTTGGGCTACACCTTC. Its translation is CASSIQGLGYTF.

CDR3 bases: TGTGCCAGCAGCCCCCGGACTAGCGGGAGTAAGACGCAGTATTTT. This encodes CASSPRTSGSKTQYF. V is TRBV5-4 and J is TRBJ2-3, with 13 bases aligning to TRBD2. The germline CDR1 and CDR2 sequences are SGHNT and YYREEE (reference sequence). V dropped 4 bases and J dropped 9; count of bases not matched to a gene: 8. The CDR3 is 15 residues long. The complete variable domain, with remaining parts taken from reference TRBV5-4 and TRBJ2-3, reads ETGVTQSPTHLIKTRGQQVTLRCSSQSGHNTVSWYQQALGQGPQFIFQYYREEENGRGNFPPRFSGLQFPNYSSELNVNALELDDSALYLCASSPRTSGSKTQYFGPGTRLTVL.

This rearrangement joins TRBV4-2 to TRBJ1-2; the D gene is possibly TRBD1 (5 bases). In germline, CDR1 is LGHNA, CDR2 YNFKEQ. The CDR3 runs to 13 residues. The ends were cut back, 5 bases at V and 8 bases at J, with 15 bases in the middle. Here the CDR3 reads CASSDLGGSGYTF. CDR3 DNA sequence: TGTGCCAGCAGCGACCTGGGGGGTTCGGGCTACACCTTC.

The chain is built from TRBV10-3 and TRBJ2-2; possibly TRBD1 for D (6 bases). The CDR3 covers 12 residues. Germline V gene lookup returns CDR1 ENHRY and CDR2 SYGVKD. Trimming removed 3 bases from V and 10 bases from J, with 9 bases in between. The CDR3 spells CAISESGVELFF. The CDR3 DNA is TGTGCCATCAGTGAATCAGGGGTGGAGCTGTTTTTT.

The chain has TRBV18 and TRBJ2-2; D ambiguous. V lost 0 bases to trimming and J lost 4 bases, with 9 bases between them. The CDR3 runs 15 residues. CDR1 KGHSH and CDR2 LQKENI come from the germline V gene. CDR3 sequence (DNA): TGTGCCAGCTCACCACCGCGGCCCGGCACCGGGGAGCTGTTTTTT. This translates into CASSPPRPGTGELFF.

This chain links TRBV19 with TRBJ1-2, with a possible D match to TRBD1 (6 bases). The V end was cut by 7 bases, the J end by 2 bases, with 17 bases between. Germline V CDR1 and CDR2: LNHDA, SQIVND (reference sequence). The CDR3 extends over 15 amino acids. The CDR3: CASTPLRGMNYGYTF. For the CDR3, the DNA is TGTGCCAGTACCCCTTTGAGGGGGATGAACTATGGCTACACCTTC.

The J gene is TRBJ1-5, the V gene TRBV4-2, with 10 bases matching TRBD1. V shed 2 bases, J shed 6 bases, and the junction held 7 bases outside the gene matches. The germline gives CDR1 LGHNA, CDR2 YNFKEQ. The CDR3 is made up of 16 amino acids. DNA for the CDR3: TGTGCCAGCAGCCAAAGACAGGGGGCCGAGGGTCAGCCCCAGCATTTT. This gives the protein CASSQRQGAEGQPQHF.

The V call is TRBV10-2, the J call TRBJ2-5, with TRBD1 matching over 9 bases. The junction had 6 bases not matched to a gene; V was cut back by 2 bases and J by 5 bases. In germline, CDR1 is WSHSY, CDR2 SAAADI. The CDR3 is 15 amino acids. CDR3 region: CASSENRGRTETQYF. CDR3 nucleotides: TGCGCCAGCAGTGAGAACAGGGGGCGCACTGAGACCCAGTACTTC.